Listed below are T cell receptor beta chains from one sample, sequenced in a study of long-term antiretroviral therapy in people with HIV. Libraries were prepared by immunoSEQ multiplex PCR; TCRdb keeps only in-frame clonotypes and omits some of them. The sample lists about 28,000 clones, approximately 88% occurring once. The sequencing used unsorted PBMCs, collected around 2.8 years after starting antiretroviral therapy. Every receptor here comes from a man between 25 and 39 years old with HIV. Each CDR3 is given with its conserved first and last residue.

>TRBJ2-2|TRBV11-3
CASSLSGLAGGSTGELFF
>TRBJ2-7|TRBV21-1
CASSKEDRGHEQYF
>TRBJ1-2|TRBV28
CASSYRANYGYTF
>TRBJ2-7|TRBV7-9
CASSPWDLPAYEQYF
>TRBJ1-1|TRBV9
CASSVDVGPYEAFF
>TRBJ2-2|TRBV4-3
CASSQDIPGELFF
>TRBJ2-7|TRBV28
CASSLFLYEQYF
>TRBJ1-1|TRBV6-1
CASGGPRLGNTEAFF
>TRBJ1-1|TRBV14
CASSQDFRRTGGNTEAFF
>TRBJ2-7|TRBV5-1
CASSLVGTSEQYF
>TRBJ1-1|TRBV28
CASSLQGMNTEAFF
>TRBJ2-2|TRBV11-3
CASSLGLAGNTGELFF
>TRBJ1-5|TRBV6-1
CASSGAENQPQHF
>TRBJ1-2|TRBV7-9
CASSLTSPGTTNYGYTF
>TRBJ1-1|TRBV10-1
CASRDRWGTEAFF
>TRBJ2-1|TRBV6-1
CASSVGSYEQFF
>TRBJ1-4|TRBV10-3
CAISDPGQGPQKLFF
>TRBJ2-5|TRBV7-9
CASSLPSGRPKETQYF
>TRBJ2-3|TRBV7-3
CASSSMPGQGTDTQYF
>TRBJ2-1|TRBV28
CASSGPYNEQFF
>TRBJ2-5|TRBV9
CASTPGTSRQETQYF
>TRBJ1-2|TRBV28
CASSYRTGVLILPYGYTF
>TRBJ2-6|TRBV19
CASSMRSFSGANVLTF
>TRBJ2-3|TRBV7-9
CASSYMEADTQYF
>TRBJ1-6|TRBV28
CASLWSGRYNSPLHF
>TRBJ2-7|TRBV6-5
CASSYGAGNGEQYF
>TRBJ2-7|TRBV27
CASSSWTGAVYEQYF
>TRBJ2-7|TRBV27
CASRGQASSYEQYF
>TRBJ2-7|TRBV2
CASRGDPYEQYF
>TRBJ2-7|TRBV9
CASSVVVGGEQYF
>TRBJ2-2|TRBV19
CASSIGQGSAGELFF
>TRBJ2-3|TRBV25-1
CASSDSDPGGTDTQYF
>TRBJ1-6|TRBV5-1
CASSLGQELHF
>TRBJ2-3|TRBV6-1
CASSDPDWVSDTQYF
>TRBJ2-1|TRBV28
CASLTWTSGSNEQFF
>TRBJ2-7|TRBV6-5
CASSPGQGQSYEQYF
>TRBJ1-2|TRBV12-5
CASGIGESYGYTF
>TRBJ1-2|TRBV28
CASSSQDILNYGYTF
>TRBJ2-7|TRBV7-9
CASSELRLAPYEQYF
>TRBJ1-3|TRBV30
CAWRPGSGNTIYF